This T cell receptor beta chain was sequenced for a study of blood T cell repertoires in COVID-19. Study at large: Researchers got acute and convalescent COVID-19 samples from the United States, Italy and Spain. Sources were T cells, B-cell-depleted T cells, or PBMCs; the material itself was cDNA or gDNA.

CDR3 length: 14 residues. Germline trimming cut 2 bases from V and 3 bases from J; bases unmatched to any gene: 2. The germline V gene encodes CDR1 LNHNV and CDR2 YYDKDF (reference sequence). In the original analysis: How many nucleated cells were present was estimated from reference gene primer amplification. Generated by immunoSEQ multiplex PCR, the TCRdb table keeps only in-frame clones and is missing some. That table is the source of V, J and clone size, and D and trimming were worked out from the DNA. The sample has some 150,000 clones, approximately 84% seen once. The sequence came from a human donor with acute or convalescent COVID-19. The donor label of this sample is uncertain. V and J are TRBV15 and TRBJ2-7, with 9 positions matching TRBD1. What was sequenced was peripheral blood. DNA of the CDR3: TGTGCCACCAGCAGAACGACAGGGGGCTACGAGCAGTACTTC. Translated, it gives CATSRTTGGYEQYF. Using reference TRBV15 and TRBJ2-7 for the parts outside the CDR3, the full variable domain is DAMVIQNPRYQVTQFGKPVTLSCSQTLNHNVMYWYQQKSSQAPKLLFHYYDKDFNNEADTPDNFQSRRPNTSFCFLDIRSPGLGDTAMYLCATSRTTGGYEQYFGPGTRLTVT.